The 30 T cell receptor beta chains in this list originate from one sample, sequenced in a study of blood T cell repertoires in COVID-19. Clones were sequenced by immunoSEQ multiplex PCR, and TCRdb holds only the in-frame ones, with some missing. The sample records 16,000 or so clones, 70% to 90% being singletons. The sequencing sample was made of peripheral blood. The receptors were sampled from a man of 80 years or more with acute or convalescent COVID-19.

The genes are TRBV28 and TRBJ2-5; 8 nucleotides match TRBD1. In germline, CDR1 is MDHEN, CDR2 SYDVKM. The CDR3 consists of 17 residues. The trim removed 4 bases at V and 5 bases at J, leaving 15 bases unmatched. CDR3 DNA: TGTGCCAGCAGTTCCTCTCCGGGACAGGCGGAGATGGAGACCCAGTACTTC. It codes for CASSSSPGQAEMETQYF. Full variable domain (rest looked up from reference TRBV28 and TRBJ2-5): DVKVTQSSRYLVKRTGEKVFLECVQDMDHENMFWYRQDPGLGLRLIYFSYDVKMKEKGDIPEGYSVSREKKERFSLILESASTNQTSMYLCASSSSPGQAEMETQYFGPGTRLLVL.

The rearrangement joins TRBV3-1 (or the pseudogene TRBV3-2) to TRBJ1-1; D not resolved. Germline V gives CDR1 LGHDT, CDR2 YNNKEL (reference sequence). The CDR3 sequence is 14 residues long. Trimming took off 1 base at V and 5 bases at J, with 11 bases between the two ends. The CDR3 spells CASSQVEGDTEAFF. In DNA, the CDR3 is TGTGCCAGCAGCCAAGTGGAGGGAGATACTGAAGCTTTCTTT.

The table lists this clone with a count of one. Relative to the germline gene, one junction end is altered; a read error may explain this. Other DNA variants within this sample encode the same CDR3. The genes are TRBV5-1 and TRBJ2-5, with 9 bases lining up with TRBD1. The CDR3 runs to 14 residues. Germline V gene sequence: CDR1 SGHRS, CDR2 YFSETQ. The CDR3 sequence: CASSPTGGQETQYF. CDR3 bases: TGCGCCAGCAGCCCAACAGGGGGCCAAGAGACTCAGTACTTC.

This clone was detected once. The chain links TRBV4-2 to TRBJ1-2; D not resolved. Deletions cut 0 bases from V and 5 bases from J, with 7 bases between. Germline assignment: CDR1 LGHNA and CDR2 YNFKEQ. This CDR3 is built from 13 residues. The CDR3 DNA reads as TGTGCCAGCAGCCAAGATTCGGGGTATGGCTACACCTTC. This codes for CASSQDSGYGYTF.

The J gene is TRBJ1-2, the V gene TRBV3-1 (or the pseudogene TRBV3-2); D not certain. Germline-derived CDR1 and CDR2 are LGHDT and YNNKEL (reference sequence). This CDR3 is built from 13 residues. V shed 5 bases and J shed 6 bases, with 13 bases lying between them. The CDR3 region is CASSSVGRDGYTF. CDR3 sequence (DNA): TGTGCCAGCAGCTCCGTGGGCCGCGATGGCTACACCTTC.

The CDR3 DNA follows: TGTGCCAGCAGACTCCAGGGGGCTGGGGCCAACGTCCTGACTTTC. This translates into CASRLQGAGANVLTF. V usage is TRBV3-1 (or the pseudogene TRBV3-2) and J usage is TRBJ2-6, with TRBD1 matching over 7 bases. CDR3 length: 15 residues. The germline V gene has CDR1 LGHDT and CDR2 YNNKEL (reference sequence). With 6 bases clipped from V and 2 bases from J, the junction kept 4 bases outside the gene matches.

The V call is TRBV30, the J call TRBJ1-1, with D perhaps matching TRBD1 (5 bases). CDR3 size: 16 residues. Germline V lookup: CDR1 GTSNPN, CDR2 SVGIG (reference sequence). V lost 3 bases and J 5 bases, leaving 22 bases between the germline ends. DNA of the CDR3: TGTGCCTGGAGGGCAAACGGACAAAATGGAAGGACTGAAGCTTTCTTT. Translation: CAWRANGQNGRTEAFF.

The chain carries TRBV5-4 and TRBJ1-6, with 8 bases aligning to TRBD1. Germline V gives CDR1 SGHNT, CDR2 YYREEE (reference sequence). The CDR3 totals 15 residues. Trimming cost V 4 bases and J 8 bases; bases outside gene matches: 8. CDR3 protein: CASSTRTGKDSPLHF. The CDR3 coding sequence is TGTGCCAGCAGCACCCGGACAGGGAAGGATTCACCCCTCCACTTT.

The chain uses TRBV2 and TRBJ1-5, with 10 bases that match TRBD1. The CDR3 totals 16 residues. Germline V gives CDR1 SNHLY, CDR2 FYNNEI. V gave up 4 bases and J gave up 0 bases; unmatched junction bases: 3. The CDR3 nucleotides are TGTGCCAGCAGTGGGGGGACAGGGGTTAGCAATCAGCCCCAGCATTTT. It encodes CASSGGTGVSNQPQHF.

V gene TRBV6-5 combines with J gene TRBJ2-5; tentatively, D is TRBD2 (6 bases). Germline-derived CDR1 and CDR2 are MNHEY and SVGAGI. V gave up 6 bases and J gave up 1 base, with 9 bases separating them. The CDR3 extends over 13 amino acids. CDR3 residues: CASSTSTQETQYF. DNA for the CDR3: TGTGCCAGCAGCACTAGCACCCAAGAGACCCAGTACTTC.

The gene calls are TRBV7-8 and TRBJ2-7; D possibly corresponds to TRBD1 (5 bases). Germline CDR1 is SGHVS and CDR2 is FQNEAQ. The CDR3 runs to 14 residues. Trimming removed 0 bases from V and 3 bases from J, with 9 bases in between. The CDR3 DNA reads as TGTGCCAGCAGCTTAGCGAATACAGGCTACGAGCAGTACTTC. Translation: CASSLANTGYEQYF.

The gene calls are TRBV3-1 (or the pseudogene TRBV3-2) and TRBJ1-5; no reliable D call. Germline-derived CDR1 and CDR2 are LGHDT and YNNKEL (reference sequence). The CDR3 consists of 16 residues. The ends were cut back, 4 bases at V and 0 bases at J, with 13 bases in the middle. CDR3 nucleotides: TGTGCCAGCAGCCTAAGACACCCCTATAGCAATCAGCCCCAGCATTTT. As protein: CASSLRHPYSNQPQHF.

This chain links TRBV9 with TRBJ2-3; 9 bases fit TRBD2. V dropped 0 bases and J dropped 4; count of bases not matched to a gene: 3. Germline V gene data show CDR1 as SGDLS and CDR2 as YYNGEE. CDR3 size: 15 residues. The CDR3 protein is CASSVDGGGADTQYF. The CDR3 DNA reads as TGTGCCAGCAGCGTAGATGGCGGGGGGGCAGATACGCAGTATTTT.

The chain has TRBV10-3 and TRBJ2-7, with D possibly TRBD1 on 6 matching bases. The V gene's germline CDR1 is ENHRY and CDR2 SYGVKD. V gave up 4 bases and J gave up 2 bases, with 9 bases separating them. The CDR3 is made up of 13 amino acids. Here the CDR3 reads CAISGTETYEQYF. In DNA form, the CDR3 reads TGTGCCATCAGTGGGACAGAGACCTACGAGCAGTACTTC.

This sequence joins TRBV9 and TRBJ1-1, with D perhaps matching TRBD1 (6 bases). The germline V gene has CDR1 SGDLS and CDR2 YYNGEE. The CDR3 runs to 15 residues. Trimming removed 4 bases at V and 2 bases at J, with 15 bases between. CDR3 DNA sequence: TGTGCCAGCAGCTCAACCGGGACAAGAAACACTGAAGCTTTCTTT. It yields the protein CASSSTGTRNTEAFF.

The chain employs TRBV28 and TRBJ1-1; perhaps TRBD1 as D (5 bases). The V end was cut by 2 bases, the J end by 0 bases, with 7 bases between. Germline V gene sequence: CDR1 MDHEN, CDR2 SYDVKM. This CDR3 spans 14 amino acids. CDR3 DNA: TGTGCCAGCAGTTTAATAGGGGTGAACACTGAAGCTTTCTTT. It codes for CASSLIGVNTEAFF.

This rearrangement joins TRBV5-8 to TRBJ2-1; TRBD1 might be the D (6 bases). V lost 7 bases to trimming and J lost 0 bases, with 29 bases between them. The germline V gene has CDR1 SGHTS and CDR2 YDEGEE. The CDR3 spans 20 residues. Here the CDR3 reads CASPAWAQGLTDDSYNEQFF. CDR3 nucleotide sequence: TGTGCCAGCCCAGCTTGGGCACAGGGCCTTACTGATGACTCCTACAATGAGCAGTTCTTC.

This clone came up once. The chain uses TRBV7-8 and TRBJ2-3, with 9 bases lining up with TRBD1. The trim removed 5 bases at V and 1 base at J, leaving 7 bases unmatched. The CDR3 is 16 amino acids. Germline V gene sequence: CDR1 SGHVS, CDR2 FQNEAQ. The DNA for the CDR3 is TGTGCCAGCAGCATTTGGACAGGGGAACGCACAGATACGCAGTATTTT. Its translation is CASSIWTGERTDTQYF.

The V gene is TRBV6-6, the J gene TRBJ2-1; 10 nucleotides match TRBD2. From germline, CDR1 is MNHNY and CDR2 SVGAGI (reference sequence). The CDR3 covers 16 residues. V was pared by 5 bases and J by 5 bases, with 9 bases of the junction left unmatched. The CDR3: CASSTPDSGRNNEQFF. The DNA of the CDR3 is TGTGCCAGCAGTACCCCGGATAGCGGGAGGAACAATGAGCAGTTCTTC.

The V call is TRBV6-5, the J call TRBJ2-1; D is undetermined. CDR3 length: 13 amino acids. V was trimmed by 4 bases and J by 0 bases, leaving 4 bases between them. CDR1 is MNHEY, CDR2 SVGAGI, per germline. The CDR3 sequence is CASSLDSYNEQFF. The CDR3 DNA sequence: TGTGCCAGCAGTTTAGACTCCTACAATGAGCAGTTCTTC.

V is TRBV29-1 and J is TRBJ2-1; TRBD1 is a possible D gene (6 bases). The CDR3 is 11 residues long. Trimming removed 4 bases at V and 7 bases at J, with 8 bases between. Germline CDR1 is SQVTM and CDR2 is ANQGSEA. Written as DNA, the CDR3 is TGCAGCGTTGGACAGGTGAATGAGCAGTTCTTC. Amino acids: CSVGQVNEQFF.

This chain joins TRBV9 and TRBJ1-3; D uncertain. This CDR3 has 14 amino acids. The V gene lost 0 bases and the J gene lost 2 bases, with 6 bases spanning the gap. CDR1 is SGDLS, CDR2 YYNGEE, per germline. The CDR3 region has the DNA TGTGCCAGCAGCGTAGCTGAGGCTGGAAACACCATATATTTT. As protein: CASSVAEAGNTIYF. The variable domain in full, with the rest retrieved from reference TRBV9 and TRBJ1-3, is DSGVTQTPKHLITATGQRVTLRCSPRSGDLSVYWYQQSLDQGLQFLIQYYNGEERAKGNILERFSAQQFPDLHSELNLSSLELGDSALYFCASSVAEAGNTIYFGEGSWLTVV.

The chain couples TRBV18 to TRBJ2-7; TRBD2 matches at 9 bases. The CDR3 totals 17 residues. The J segment lost 3 bases and the V segment lost 5 bases, leaving 14 bases of the junction unmatched. Germline CDR1 reads KGHSH; CDR2 reads LQKENI. The CDR3 loop reads CASSSERLAAESYEQYF. CDR3 sequence (DNA): TGTGCCAGCTCATCTGAAAGACTAGCGGCCGAAAGCTACGAGCAGTACTTC.

The chain combines TRBV9 with TRBJ1-4; weak D call: TRBD1 (5 bases). The germline CDR1 and CDR2 sequences are SGDLS and YYNGEE. V was cut by 0 bases and J by 0 bases, with 15 bases left in between. This CDR3 comprises 18 residues. The CDR3 sequence: CASSVGAGNLATNEKLFF. The DNA for the CDR3 is TGTGCCAGCAGCGTAGGGGCAGGGAACCTTGCAACTAATGAAAAACTGTTTTTT.

The chain uses TRBV7-9 and TRBJ1-6, with D uncertain. The CDR3 totals 15 residues. The germline V and J ends were trimmed by 2 bases and 7 bases, with 12 bases remaining between them. Germline CDR1 reads SEHNR; CDR2 reads FQNEAQ (reference sequence). The DNA for the CDR3 is TGTGCCAGCAGCTTACTAGGCCGAGAAAATTCACCCCTCCACTTT. This encodes CASSLLGRENSPLHF.

The chain has TRBV29-1 and TRBJ2-1; 9 positions agree with TRBD2. Germline V CDR1 and CDR2: SQVTM, ANQGSEA. The CDR3 has 13 residues. Germline trimming cut 6 bases from V and 4 bases from J; bases unmatched to any gene: 4. The DNA of the CDR3 is TGCAGCGTGGAGCGGGGGGAATACAATGAGCAGTTCTTC. Its translation is CSVERGEYNEQFF.

This clone was detected only once. The chain recombines TRBV9 with TRBJ2-3; 10 bases are shared with TRBD2. The CDR3 has 15 residues. Germline V gene sequence: CDR1 SGDLS, CDR2 YYNGEE. V dropped 5 bases and J dropped 2; count of bases not matched to a gene: 5. The CDR3 DNA follows: TGTGCCAGCAGAAGGACTAGCGGTTACACAGATACGCAGTATTTT. This encodes CASRRTSGYTDTQYF.

This clone is a singleton in its sample. The CDR3: CAWSVLQAGRGELFF. CDR3 coding DNA: TGTGCCTGGAGTGTACTCCAGGCGGGTCGGGGGGAGCTGTTTTTT. V usage is TRBV30 and J usage is TRBJ2-2, with D perhaps matching TRBD2 (5 bases). The CDR3 length is 15 residues. Germline CDR1 reads GTSNPN; CDR2 reads SVGIG (reference sequence). V lost 0 bases to trimming and J lost 8 bases, with 16 bases between them.

V is TRBV29-1 and J is TRBJ1-2, with D possibly being TRBD1 (6 bases). V lost 3 bases and J 3 bases, leaving 11 bases between the germline ends. The CDR3 has 13 amino acids. In germline, CDR1 is SQVTM, CDR2 ANQGSEA. DNA of the CDR3: TGCAGCGTTGATACCGGGACACACTATGGCTACACCTTC. Translated: CSVDTGTHYGYTF.

V gene TRBV30 combines with J gene TRBJ2-2; D is perhaps TRBD1 (6 bases). The germline V and J ends were trimmed by 4 bases and 7 bases, with 10 bases remaining between them. The CDR3 consists of 12 residues. Per germline, CDR1 GTSNPN and CDR2 SVGIG (reference sequence). The CDR3: CAWTGVGGELFF. The CDR3 region has the DNA TGTGCCTGGACAGGGGTCGGCGGGGAGCTGTTTTTT. The entire variable domain, with the rest obtained from reference TRBV30 and TRBJ2-2, is as follows: SQTIHQWPATLVQPVGSPLSLECTVEGTSNPNLYWYRQAAGRGLQLLFYSVGIGQISSEVPQNLSASRPQDRQFILSSKKLLLSDSGFYLCAWTGVGGELFFGEGSRLTVL.